The source of this T cell receptor beta chain is a study of Ad26.COV2.S vaccination and SARS-CoV-2 variants. Study-level information: Dosing was one shot or two shots 56 days apart.

CDR1 is GTSNPN and CDR2 is SVGIG in the germline V gene (reference sequence). The J segment lost 13 bases and the V segment lost 3 bases, leaving 10 bases of the junction unmatched. The CDR3 spans 13 residues. Assay: immunoSEQ multiplex PCR; the TCRdb copy retains only in-frame clones and omits some. This sample has hundreds of thousands of clones, with approximately 87% found just once. Treatment noted: around 19 received Ad26.COV2.S at low or high dose, single or two shots; about 5 received placebo; per-sample allocation not given. Material that was analyzed had been drawn on day 63 after the first vaccine or placebo injection. This Boston cohort included adults aged 18-55 years. Ad26.COV2.S expressed prefusion-stabilized spike from the original Wuhan strain.

The chain employs TRBV30 and TRBJ1-4, with 8 bases identical to TRBD1. The input for sequencing was peripheral blood, taken in a trial of Ad26.COV2.S vaccine versus placebo. The TCR originated in a person between 18 and 60 years old who received the Ad26.COV2.S COVID-19 vaccine or a placebo. The CDR3 reads CAWSEDRGRLLFF. The CDR3 bases are TGTGCCTGGAGCGAAGACAGGGGACGGCTACTGTTTTTT.